The present TCR beta chain was sequenced within a study of identical twins. A single record per CDR3 protein comes from TCRdb applying MiXCR to the 5' RACE reads. The table records hundreds of thousands of distinct CDR3 sequences, 5.5% to 6.5% of them present only once. This clonotype was observed at least ten times. Germline V lookup: CDR1 ENHRY, CDR2 SYGVKD. The CDR3 totals 13 residues. The germline V and J ends were trimmed by 8 bases and 4 bases, with 12 bases remaining between them. This sequence joins TRBV10-3 and TRBJ1-5; D is ambiguous. The specimen sequenced was naive T cells sorted from blood. This receptor was identified in a man younger than 35 in good health. The CDR3 nucleotides read TGTGCCATCCGCCAGGAGCCTAATCAGCCCCAGCATTTT. It translates to CAIRQEPNQPQHF.